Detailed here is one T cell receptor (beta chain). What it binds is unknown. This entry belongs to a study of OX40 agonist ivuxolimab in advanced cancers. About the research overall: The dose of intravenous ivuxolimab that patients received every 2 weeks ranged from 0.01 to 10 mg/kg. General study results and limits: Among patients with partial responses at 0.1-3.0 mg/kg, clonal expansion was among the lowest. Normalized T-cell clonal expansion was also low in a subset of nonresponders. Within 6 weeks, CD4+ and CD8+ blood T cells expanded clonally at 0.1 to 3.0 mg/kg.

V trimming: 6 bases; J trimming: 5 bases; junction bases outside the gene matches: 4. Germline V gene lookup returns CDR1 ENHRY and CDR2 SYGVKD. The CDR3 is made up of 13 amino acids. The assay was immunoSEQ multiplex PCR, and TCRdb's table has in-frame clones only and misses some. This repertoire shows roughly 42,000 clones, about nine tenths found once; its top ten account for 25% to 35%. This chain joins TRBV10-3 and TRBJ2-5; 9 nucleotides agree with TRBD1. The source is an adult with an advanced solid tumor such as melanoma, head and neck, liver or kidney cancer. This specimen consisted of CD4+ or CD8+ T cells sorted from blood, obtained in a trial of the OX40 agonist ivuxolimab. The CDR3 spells CAIRRDRAETQYF. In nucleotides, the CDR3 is TGTGCCATCAGGAGGGACAGGGCCGAGACCCAGTACTTC.